This T cell receptor beta chain comes out of a study of T cells in Graves' hyperthyroidism and ophthalmopathy. General observations from the study: Researchers found most expanded thyroid clonotypes above 0.001 in blood as well.

Researchers took RNA transcripts and amplified the TCR beta CDR3 regions from them. A set of HTBI primers served as the primers for a first-round RT-PCR of the TCR CDR3. TCRdb re-analysed the multiplex PCR reads in MiXCR, keeping a single row per CDR3 protein. The table includes about 160,000 distinct CDR3 sequences, just under 9.5% detected once. This clonotype was picked up many times. Its antigen is not known. This clonotype was obtained from a young woman with Graves' hyperthyroidism that later progressed to Graves' ophthalmopathy. The sequenced sample consisted of blood.

The CDR3 nucleotides are TGTGCCAGCAGAAGAGGGACAGCGAACACTGAAGCTTTCTTT. It is translated as CASRRGTANTEAFF. The V gene is TRBV6-1, the J gene TRBJ1-1, with 7 bases aligning to TRBD1. This CDR3 contains 14 residues. Unmatched junction bases numbered 5, after V lost 6 bases and J lost 1 base. Germline CDR1 is MNHNS and CDR2 is SASEGT.